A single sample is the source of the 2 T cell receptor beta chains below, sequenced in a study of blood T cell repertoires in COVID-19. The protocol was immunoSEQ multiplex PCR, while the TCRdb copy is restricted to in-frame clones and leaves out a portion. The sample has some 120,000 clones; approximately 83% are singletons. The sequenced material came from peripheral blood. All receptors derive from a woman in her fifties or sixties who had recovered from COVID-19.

The CDR3 loop reads CASSESGFTDTQYF. CDR3 sequence (DNA): TGTGCCAGCAGCGAAAGCGGATTCACAGATACGCAGTATTTT. The genes are TRBV9 and TRBJ2-3; tentatively, D is TRBD2 (5 bases). In germline, CDR1 is SGDLS, CDR2 YYNGEE. The CDR3 extends over 14 amino acids. V shed 3 bases and J shed 2 bases, with 10 bases lying between them.

Here the CDR3 reads CASGDPTGVNSYEQYF. The CDR3 nucleotides are TGTGCCAGCGGGGACCCGACAGGGGTGAACTCCTACGAGCAGTACTTC. V is TRBV28 and J is TRBJ2-7, with TRBD1 matching 8 bases. V was pared by 8 bases and J by 0 bases, with 12 bases of the junction left unmatched. Germline V lookup: CDR1 MDHEN, CDR2 SYDVKM. The CDR3 has 16 residues.